The source of this TCR beta chain is a study of blood T cell repertoires in COVID-19. As for the study in general: Acute and convalescent COVID-19 samples came from the United States, Italy and Spain. PBMCs, B-cell-depleted T cells, or T cells were the source of the cDNA or gDNA that made up the material.

Per germline, CDR1 LGHDT and CDR2 YNNKEL (reference sequence). Trimming cost V 2 bases and J 6 bases, with 14 bases left between them. The CDR3 has 14 amino acids. Per the original data handling: Reference gene primers were amplified, and this amplification served to estimate nucleated cell counts. Some clones are missing from TCRdb's copy, which holds only in-frame ones; the method was immunoSEQ multiplex PCR. V and J calls and clone size are as listed in that table; D and trimming were resolved from the DNA. The data contain 250,000 or so clones, about 85% of them seen just once; the ten biggest clones take up roughly 2%.

The sequenced material came from peripheral blood. The origin of this receptor is a man aged 25-45 years who had recovered from COVID-19. This chain uses TRBV3-1 (or the pseudogene TRBV3-2) with TRBJ2-7; D is perhaps TRBD1 (6 bases). The CDR3 here is CASSQQGLRGEQYF. CDR3 nucleotide sequence: TGTGCCAGCAGCCAACAGGGGCTCAGGGGCGAGCAGTACTTC.